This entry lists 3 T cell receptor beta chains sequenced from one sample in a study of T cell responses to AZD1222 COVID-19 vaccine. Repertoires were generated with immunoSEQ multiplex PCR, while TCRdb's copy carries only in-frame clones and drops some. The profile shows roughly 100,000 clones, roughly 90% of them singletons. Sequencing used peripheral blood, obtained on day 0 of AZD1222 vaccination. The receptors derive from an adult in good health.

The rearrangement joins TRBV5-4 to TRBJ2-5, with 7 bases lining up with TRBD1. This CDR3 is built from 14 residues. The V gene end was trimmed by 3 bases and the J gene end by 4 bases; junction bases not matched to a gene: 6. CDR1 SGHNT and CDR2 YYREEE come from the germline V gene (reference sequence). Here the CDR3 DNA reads TGTGCCAGCAGCTCACGACAGGGCGGAGAGACCCAGTACTTC. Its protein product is CASSSRQGGETQYF.

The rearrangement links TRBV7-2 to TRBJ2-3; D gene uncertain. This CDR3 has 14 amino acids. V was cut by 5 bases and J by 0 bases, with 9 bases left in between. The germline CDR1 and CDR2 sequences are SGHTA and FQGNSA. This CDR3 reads CASSDSTSTDTQYF. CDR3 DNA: TGTGCCAGCAGCGACTCCACTAGCACAGATACGCAGTATTTT.

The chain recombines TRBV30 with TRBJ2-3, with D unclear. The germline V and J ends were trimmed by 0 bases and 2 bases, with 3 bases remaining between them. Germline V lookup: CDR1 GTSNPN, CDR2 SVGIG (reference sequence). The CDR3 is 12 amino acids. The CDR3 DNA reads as TGTGCCTGGAGTGTAGTCACAGATACGCAGTATTTT. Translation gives CAWSVVTDTQYF.